The 29 T cell receptor beta chains presented below share a single source sample, sequenced in a study of blood T cell repertoires in COVID-19. Data came from immunoSEQ multiplex PCR; TCRdb stores just in-frame clones and leaves some out. Among 200,000 or so clones listed, approximately 84% were seen once. The sample was PBMCs or T cells enriched from blood (not recorded which). The receptors originated from a man aged 40-50 years who had recovered from COVID-19.

The chain combines TRBV10-3 with TRBJ2-1, with D maybe TRBD2 (5 bases). Germline V gives CDR1 ENHRY, CDR2 SYGVKD. The V end was cut by 5 bases, the J end by 0 bases, with 8 bases between. The CDR3 extends over 14 amino acids. DNA of the CDR3: TGTGCCATCAGTCTAGAGGGCTCCTACAATGAGCAGTTCTTC. Protein sequence: CAISLEGSYNEQFF.

The chain has TRBV5-8 and TRBJ1-5; 7 bases are a match to TRBD1. Looked up from germline, CDR1 is SGHTS and CDR2 is YDEGEE. This CDR3 has 16 residues. The ends lost 4 bases at V and 7 bases at J; junction bases unmatched: 14. CDR3 residues: CASSRDPRQGKQPQHF. For the CDR3, the DNA is TGTGCCAGCAGCCGGGACCCACGACAGGGAAAACAGCCCCAGCATTTT.

In nucleotides, the CDR3 is TGTGCCAGCAACAATTTAGAGGTGGGAGGCAGTCGCTCTGGAAACACCATATATTTT. Translating gives CASNNLEVGGSRSGNTIYF. The chain combines TRBV7-9 with TRBJ1-3; D call uncertain. V lost 7 bases to trimming and J lost 0 bases, with 25 bases between them. This CDR3 contains 19 residues. The germline V gene encodes CDR1 SEHNR and CDR2 FQNEAQ (reference sequence).

The chain links TRBV18 to TRBJ1-5; D might be TRBD1 (6 bases). This CDR3 contains 15 residues. Looked up from germline, CDR1 is KGHSH and CDR2 is LQKENI. V was cut by 4 bases and J by 1 base, with 11 bases left in between. CDR3 amino acids: CASSLTGLSNQPQHF. The CDR3 coding sequence is TGTGCCAGCTCACTCACAGGGTTGAGCAATCAGCCCCAGCATTTT.

The chain carries TRBV29-1 and TRBJ1-2; D is undetermined. CDR3 length: 14 residues. V was clipped by 1 base and J by 4 bases, with 13 bases between them. Germline V gene data show CDR1 as SQVTM and CDR2 as ANQGSEA. Here the CDR3 reads CSVEVSTAVYGYTF. The CDR3 coding sequence is TGCAGCGTTGAAGTCAGTACAGCGGTCTATGGCTACACCTTC.

The chain has TRBV12-3 or TRBV12-4 and TRBJ1-2, with TRBD1 as a possible D gene (6 bases). V gave up 3 bases and J gave up 4 bases, with 9 bases separating them. The CDR3 runs 13 residues. Written as DNA, the CDR3 is TGTGCCAGCAGTTTTATACAGGGCTATGGCTACACCTTC. This codes for CASSFIQGYGYTF.

V and J are TRBV6-5 and TRBJ2-1, with D unresolved. Germline lookup yields CDR1 MNHEY and CDR2 SVGAGI. The CDR3 loop spans 15 amino acids. Between the trimmed V and J ends, which lost 2 bases and 3 bases, there was a span of 11 bases. CDR3 in DNA: TGTGCCAGCAGTTACGGCCCTAGTAGCTACAATGAGCAGTTCTTC. It translates to CASSYGPSSYNEQFF.

This clone was counted only a few times. The genes are TRBV5-1 and TRBJ2-1; the D gene is possibly TRBD2 (5 bases). The germline gives CDR1 SGHRS, CDR2 YFSETQ. This CDR3 contains 15 residues. V was cut by 0 bases and J by 4 bases, with 11 bases left in between. For the CDR3, the DNA is TGCGCCAGCAGCTTGGCCCTTGGGAGTTACAATGAGCAGTTCTTC. This sequence encodes CASSLALGSYNEQFF.

In DNA, the CDR3 is TGTGCCAGCAGCTACCATTCGGAGTTGTACTTC. This encodes CASSYHSELYF. The J gene is TRBJ2-7, the V gene TRBV7-2; D is unclear. With 4 bases removed from V and 12 bases from J, the gap between germline ends came to 13 bases. The CDR3 has 11 residues. Germline V CDR1 and CDR2: SGHTA, FQGNSA.

This sequence joins TRBV7-2 and TRBJ2-1; a possible D gene is TRBD2 (6 bases). CDR3 length: 18 residues. Germline V gene sequence: CDR1 SGHTA, CDR2 FQGNSA. Trimming removed 3 bases from V and 7 bases from J, with 25 bases in between. In DNA, the CDR3 is TGTGCCAGCAGCTTTTTTCTTTCGGGCGGGGTTTCTGGGAATGAGCAGTTCTTC. Protein product: CASSFFLSGGVSGNEQFF.

The rearrangement links TRBV20-1 to TRBJ1-2; 8 nucleotides agree with TRBD1. The CDR3 spans 12 residues. The V segment lost 3 bases and the J segment 8 bases; nucleotides outside the gene matches: 5. Per the germline V gene, CDR1 is DFQATT and CDR2 is SNEGSKA (reference sequence). In DNA, the CDR3 is TGCAGTGCTAGTCGACAGGGGCAGGGCTACACCTTC. Translated: CSASRQGQGYTF.

The chain uses TRBV27 and TRBJ1-5, with D maybe TRBD1 (5 bases). Trimming took off 2 bases at V and 5 bases at J, with 13 bases between the two ends. The germline V gene encodes CDR1 MNHEY and CDR2 SMNVEV (reference sequence). The CDR3 consists of 15 residues. The CDR3 DNA is TGTGCCAGCAGTTTAGCCCCAGGGCCCTATCAGCCCCAGCATTTT. Translated: CASSLAPGPYQPQHF.

This clone was observed a few times. The chain is built from TRBV5-1 and TRBJ1-3; possibly TRBD1 for D (5 bases). Per the germline V gene, CDR1 is SGHRS and CDR2 is YFSETQ. The CDR3 runs 16 residues. The V and J ends lost 0 bases and 0 bases respectively, with 10 bases between them. Here the CDR3 DNA reads TGCGCCAGCAGCTTGGGACAGACCATCTCTGGAAACACCATATATTTT. Residues: CASSLGQTISGNTIYF.

The chain recombines TRBV7-9 with TRBJ1-1, with D hard to call. The V end lost 5 bases, the J end lost 7 bases, and 26 bases lay between the germline ends. Per germline, CDR1 SEHNR and CDR2 FQNEAQ (reference sequence). This CDR3 is 17 amino acids long. The CDR3 nucleotides are TGTGCCAGCAGCCTCGTACCAGTTCTTAGCCCCAACTTTGAAGCTTTCTTT. Translated: CASSLVPVLSPNFEAFF.

This chain links TRBV6-5 with TRBJ1-1; D is possibly TRBD1 (6 bases). CDR1 is MNHEY and CDR2 is SVGAGI in the germline V gene. Trimming took 7 bases from V and 4 from J, leaving 16 bases between them. This CDR3 spans 14 amino acids. This CDR3 reads CASISAQGSTEAFF. CDR3 nucleotide sequence: TGTGCCAGCATCTCGGCACAGGGTAGCACTGAAGCTTTCTTT.

To note about this clone: This specimen includes other DNA sequences encoding the same CDR3. The V call is TRBV12-3 or TRBV12-4, the J call TRBJ1-1; D is undetermined. The CDR3 extends over 13 amino acids. The V and J ends lost 1 base and 1 base respectively, with 4 bases between them. The CDR3 region has the DNA TGTGCCAGCAGTTTAGGGGCGAACACTGAAGCTTTCTTT. Amino acids: CASSLGANTEAFF.

V and J are TRBV7-9 and TRBJ2-5, with 8 nucleotides matching TRBD2. CDR1 is SEHNR and CDR2 is FQNEAQ in the germline V gene (reference sequence). V lost 1 base and J lost 2; bases outside the gene matches: 6. There are 16 residues in the CDR3. The CDR3 region has the DNA TGTGCCAGCAGCTTAGATGGCGGGGGGCCGCAAGAGACCCAGTACTTC. This translates into CASSLDGGGPQETQYF.

This clone appeared a single time. The chain joins TRBV18 to TRBJ1-3; D remains unclear. V gave up 2 bases and J gave up 0 bases, with 14 bases separating them. CDR1 KGHSH and CDR2 LQKENI come from the germline V gene. The CDR3 covers 17 residues. The chain's CDR3 is CASSPSGLGVSGNTIYF. The CDR3 nucleotides are TGTGCCAGCTCACCATCAGGACTGGGAGTCTCTGGAAACACCATATATTTT. The full variable domain, with the rest looked up from reference TRBV18 and TRBJ1-3, is NAGVMQNPRHLVRRRGQEARLRCSPMKGHSHVYWYRQLPEEGLKFMVYLQKENIIDESGMPKERFSAEFPKEGPSILRIQQVVRGDSAAYFCASSPSGLGVSGNTIYFGEGSWLTVV.

The gene calls are TRBV7-2 and TRBJ1-1; weak D call: TRBD1 (5 bases). CDR1 and CDR2 from the germline V gene are SGHTA and FQGNSA. Deletions cut 3 bases from V and 5 bases from J, with 10 bases between. The length of the CDR3 is 13 residues. The CDR3 nucleotides are TGTGCCAGCAGCTTCTCTCAGGGTACTGAAGCTTTCTTT. Its protein product is CASSFSQGTEAFF.

In its sample, this clone was seen once. The chain uses TRBV6-2 or TRBV6-3 and TRBJ1-3, with 8 bases lining up with TRBD1. V dropped 5 bases and J dropped 4; count of bases not matched to a gene: 10. This CDR3 comprises 16 residues. CDR1 and CDR2 from the germline V gene are MNHEY and SVGEGT. The CDR3 is CASSPADRANGNTIYF. The CDR3 DNA is TGTGCCAGCAGTCCAGCGGACAGGGCCAACGGAAACACCATATATTTT.

This chain uses TRBV27 with TRBJ1-2; D is ambiguous. Looked up from germline, CDR1 is MNHEY and CDR2 is SMNVEV (reference sequence). The germline V and J ends were trimmed by 0 bases and 4 bases, with 9 bases remaining between them. The CDR3 has 14 amino acids. The CDR3 loop is CASSLSSRIYGYTF. CDR3 nucleotide sequence: TGTGCCAGCAGTTTATCGTCCAGGATCTATGGCTACACCTTC.

The chain combines TRBV18 with TRBJ1-1, with a possible D match to TRBD1 (6 bases). The V gene's germline CDR1 is KGHSH and CDR2 LQKENI. This CDR3 region has 12 residues. V dropped 5 bases and J dropped 4 bases, with 8 bases sitting between them. The CDR3 loop is CASSGGATEAFF. The CDR3 DNA reads TGTGCCAGCTCAGGGGGGGCCACTGAAGCTTTCTTT.

Regarding this clone: One junction end disagrees with the germline gene, perhaps due to a read error. V is TRBV19 and J is TRBJ2-6, with TRBD1 as a possible D gene (5 bases). Looked up from germline, CDR1 is LNHDA and CDR2 is SQIVND (reference sequence). This CDR3 has 17 amino acids. Here the CDR3 reads CASTSSRTSGGANVLTF. The CDR3 DNA sequence: TGTGCCAGTACCTCGAGTAGGACCTCTGGTGGGGCTAACGTCCTGACTTTC.

The chain is built from TRBV25-1 and TRBJ1-4; 9 bases line up with TRBD1. This CDR3 region has 15 residues. The V gene end was trimmed by 2 bases and the J gene end by 8 bases; junction bases not matched to a gene: 6. Germline V lookup: CDR1 MGHDK, CDR2 SYGVNS. CDR3 loop: CASSEAGTGNEKLFF. The CDR3, as DNA: TGTGCCAGCAGTGAAGCCGGGACAGGGAACGAAAAACTGTTTTTT.

The V call is TRBV11-2, the J call TRBJ1-2; no definite D call. The germline gives CDR1 SGHAT, CDR2 FQNNGV. This CDR3 has 15 residues. V was clipped by 4 bases and J by 0 bases, with 12 bases between them. As DNA, the CDR3 is TGTGCCAGCAGCTCCCCCGGAGCAACTAACTATGGCTACACCTTC. Translating it yields CASSSPGATNYGYTF.

The chain employs TRBV9 and TRBJ2-3; unclear D gene. This CDR3 contains 13 residues. Germline values: CDR1 SGDLS, CDR2 YYNGEE. V was shortened by 0 bases and J by 3 bases, with 5 bases between the two germline ends. CDR3: CASSVGQTDTQYF. CDR3 coding DNA: TGTGCCAGCAGCGTAGGGCAGACAGATACGCAGTATTTT.

V gene TRBV5-6 combines with J gene TRBJ1-6, with D hard to call. V was shortened by 0 bases and J by 7 bases, with 11 bases between the two germline ends. The CDR3 is 15 amino acids. CDR1 SGHDT and CDR2 YYEEEE come from the germline V gene. DNA for the CDR3: TGTGCCAGCAGCTTGGCCGGGTATGGGAATTCACCCCTCCACTTT. The encoded protein is CASSLAGYGNSPLHF. The variable domain in full, with the rest retrieved from reference TRBV5-6 and TRBJ1-6, is DAGVTQSPTHLIKTRGQQVTLRCSPKSGHDTVSWYQQALGQGPQFIFQYYEEEERQRGNFPDRFSGHQFPNYSSELNVNALLLGDSALYLCASSLAGYGNSPLHFGNGTRLTVT.

Concerning this clone itself: One junction end disagrees with the germline gene, perhaps due to a read error. The CDR3 nucleotides read TGTGCCAGCAGTTTACCTCGAGGAGGGGCGACGTTT. It translates to CASSLPRGGATF. This chain uses TRBV27 with TRBJ1-1; TRBD1 is a possible D gene (5 bases). CDR3 length: 12 amino acids. Germline CDR1 MNHEY, CDR2 SMNVEV (reference sequence).

The rearrangement links TRBV5-1 to TRBJ1-1, with 9 bases matching TRBD1. The CDR3 is made up of 14 amino acids. Per germline, CDR1 SGHRS and CDR2 YFSETQ. Germline trimming cut 3 bases from V and 5 bases from J; bases unmatched to any gene: 5. The CDR3 reads CASSYTGGGTEAFF. CDR3 DNA: TGCGCCAGCAGCTACACAGGGGGCGGAACTGAAGCTTTCTTT.